This record looks at one T cell receptor (beta chain) sequence and its context. Antigen specificity is unknown. These data come from a study of TIL therapy for anti-PD-1-resistant metastatic lung cancer. Overall study results and limits: Compared with baseline intratumoral T cells, expanded TIL cultures were more clonal and less diverse (around 6% vs 30%). This highly selected cohort may not generalize to typical lung cancer patients.

V shed 1 base, J shed 7 bases, and the junction held 6 bases outside the gene matches. CDR3 length: 15 amino acids. Looked up from germline, CDR1 is LNHNV and CDR2 is YYDKDF (reference sequence). The immunoSEQ assay was v3. TCRdb's copy holds only in-frame clones and misses some; the assay was immunoSEQ multiplex PCR. The data show about 50,000 clones, just over 70% seen once. The time point was: pre-treatment sample, taken before nivolumab and TIL therapy. Tumor tissue came from excised metastases, mostly pleural nodules or supraclavicular lymph nodes. The receptor was derived from a person aged 25 to 79 with non-small cell lung cancer. This rearrangement joins TRBV15 to TRBJ2-1, with TRBD2 matching over 8 bases. Here the sequenced sample was tumor tissue, taken at baseline. DNA for the CDR3: TGTGCCACCAGCAGAGCCGGGACTAGTACGAATGAGCAGTTCTTC. The encoded protein is CATSRAGTSTNEQFF.